One sample yielded the 32 T cell receptor beta chains listed below, sequenced in a study of STAT5B mutations in CD4+ large granular lymphocyte leukemia. The assay was immunoSEQ multiplex PCR, and TCRdb's table has in-frame clones only and misses some. Among about 24,000 clones listed, more than 60% were seen once. The sample consisted of CD4+ T cells from blood buffy coats. Receptor source: a human donor in good health.

This chain joins TRBV9 and TRBJ2-3; D unclear. Trimming pared 7 bases from V and 2 bases from J, leaving 8 bases between. The CDR3 has 12 amino acids. The germline V gene has CDR1 SGDLS and CDR2 YYNGEE. CDR3 nucleotide sequence: TGTGCCAGCGCGAGTGACACAGATACGCAGTATTTT. It is translated as CASASDTDTQYF.

The chain is built from TRBV7-6 and TRBJ2-2, with 8 nucleotides matching TRBD1. After removal of 5 bases from V and 7 bases from J, the junction contained 3 bases not matched to a gene. Germline-derived CDR1 and CDR2 are SGHVS and FNYEAQ. The CDR3 length is 13 residues. The CDR3: CASSRQGIGELFF. The DNA for the CDR3 is TGTGCCAGCAGCCGACAGGGGATCGGGGAGCTGTTTTTT. Full variable domain (rest looked up from reference TRBV7-6 and TRBJ2-2): GAGVSQSPRYKVTKRGQDVALRCDPISGHVSLYWYRQALGQGPEFLTYFNYEAQQDKSGLPNDRFSAERPEGSISTLTIQRTEQRDSAMYRCASSRQGIGELFFGEGSRLTVL.

The rearrangement uses TRBV4-1 and TRBJ2-5; TRBD2 matches at 8 bases. The CDR3 is 17 residues long. The germline gives CDR1 MGHRA, CDR2 YSYEKL. V shed 5 bases and J 5 bases; nucleotides not matched to a gene: 16. This CDR3 reads CASSAVNRGGRSETQYF. The CDR3, as DNA: TGCGCCAGCAGCGCGGTCAATCGGGGGGGAAGATCGGAGACCCAGTACTTC.

The chain has TRBV19 and TRBJ2-3; tentatively, D is TRBD1 or TRBD2 (7 bases each). CDR1 is LNHDA and CDR2 is SQIVND in the germline V gene (reference sequence). The ends were cut back, 7 bases at V and 0 bases at J, with 14 bases in the middle. This CDR3 comprises 15 residues. The CDR3 reads CASTPGGGSTDTQYF. Here the CDR3 DNA reads TGTGCCAGTACCCCAGGGGGAGGGAGCACAGATACGCAGTATTTT.

The rearrangement uses TRBV19 and TRBJ2-2, with no clear D. V lost 5 bases, J lost 3 bases, and 7 bases lay in between. Per germline, CDR1 LNHDA and CDR2 SQIVND (reference sequence). This CDR3 comprises 13 residues. Here the CDR3 reads CASSGLHTGELFF. CDR3 DNA sequence: TGTGCCAGTAGTGGCCTTCACACCGGGGAGCTGTTTTTT.

The chain joins TRBV7-3 to TRBJ2-2; 7 bases line up with TRBD2. There are 16 residues in the CDR3. Germline CDR1 reads SGHTA; CDR2 reads FQGTGA. V was clipped by 2 bases and J by 2 bases; unmatched bases: 5. The CDR3 region is CASSLWASGNTGELFF. The CDR3 nucleotides are TGTGCCAGCAGCTTATGGGCTAGCGGAAACACCGGGGAGCTGTTTTTT.

The chain joins TRBV9 to TRBJ2-1; D possibly corresponds to TRBD2 (6 bases). This CDR3 spans 13 amino acids. V lost 6 bases to trimming and J lost 4 bases, with 11 bases between them. CDR1 and CDR2 (germline): SGDLS, YYNGEE. The CDR3 region has the DNA TGTGCCAGCAACCGGGACTTATACAATGAGCAGTTCTTC. It is translated as CASNRDLYNEQFF.

The chain links TRBV5-4 to TRBJ2-1; weak D call: TRBD2 (6 bases). This CDR3 spans 16 amino acids. Germline values: CDR1 SGHNT, CDR2 YYREEE (reference sequence). The ends were cut back, 4 bases at V and 2 bases at J, with 16 bases in the middle. CDR3 nucleotides: TGTGCCAGCAGCGCGAGCGGGCGCCCGACCTACAATGAGCAGTTCTTC. Translation: CASSASGRPTYNEQFF.

CDR3 in amino acids: CASSVVAYPHEQFF. The CDR3 DNA reads TGTGCCAGCAGCGTAGTCGCTTATCCCCATGAGCAGTTCTTC. The chain has TRBV9 and TRBJ2-1; no clear D gene. The CDR3 is 14 amino acids. CDR1 is SGDLS, CDR2 YYNGEE, per germline. V lost 0 bases and J lost 8, with 12 bases in between.

The chain has TRBV7-2 and TRBJ2-2; 7 bases line up with TRBD1. The CDR3 consists of 17 residues. J lost 0 bases, V lost 3 bases, and 7 bases had no gene match. Per the germline V gene, CDR1 is SGHTA and CDR2 is FQGNSA. The CDR3 DNA is TGTGCCAGCAGCTTTCACCCAGGGACAGCGAACACCGGGGAGCTGTTTTTT. Its protein product is CASSFHPGTANTGELFF.

The gene calls are TRBV4-3 and TRBJ1-2; D might be TRBD1 (6 bases). Trimming removed 4 bases from V and 4 bases from J, with 19 bases in between. Germline CDR1 is LGHNA and CDR2 is YSLEER. The CDR3 has 16 amino acids. CDR3 coding DNA: TGCGCCAGCAGCCCTTCCCGGGACACGGCGGGCTATGGCTACACCTTC. It encodes CASSPSRDTAGYGYTF.

This clone has only one observation. This chain connects TRBV6-6 to TRBJ2-5, with D unresolved. Germline V lookup: CDR1 MNHNY, CDR2 SVGAGI (reference sequence). Trimming took 6 bases from V and 3 from J, leaving 8 bases between them. The CDR3 covers 12 residues. The CDR3 protein is CASRTTEETQYF. The CDR3 DNA reads as TGTGCCAGCAGGACCACAGAAGAGACCCAGTACTTC.

This clone was seen just once. The gene calls are TRBV19 and TRBJ2-7; no firm D call. CDR1 is LNHDA and CDR2 is SQIVND in the germline V gene (reference sequence). Trimming shortened V by 5 bases and J by 5 bases, and 22 bases separated the two germline ends. The CDR3 contains 16 residues. The CDR3 protein is CASSPRGIGGLNEQYF. The CDR3 region has the DNA TGTGCCAGTAGTCCCCGAGGTATCGGTGGCCTAAACGAGCAGTACTTC.

The V call is TRBV7-9, the J call TRBJ2-1; TRBD2 matches 15 bases. CDR3 length: 15 amino acids. After removal of 5 bases from V and 9 bases from J, the junction contained 5 bases not matched to a gene. The germline gives CDR1 SEHNR, CDR2 FQNEAQ (reference sequence). CDR3: CASSRTSGREGEQFF. The CDR3 DNA reads as TGTGCCAGCAGCCGGACTAGCGGGAGGGAGGGTGAGCAGTTCTTC.

V usage is TRBV20-1 and J usage is TRBJ2-1; D possibly matches TRBD1 or TRBD2 (5 bases each). V shed 5 bases and J shed 6 bases, with 8 bases lying between them. The CDR3 extends over 11 amino acids. From germline, CDR1 is DFQATT and CDR2 SNEGSKA (reference sequence). The CDR3 region has the DNA TGCAGTGCTGGGACGCTCAATGAGCAGTTCTTC. Protein product: CSAGTLNEQFF.

This clone has more than one count but fewer than ten. V gene TRBV5-6 combines with J gene TRBJ1-6, with 8 bases lining up with TRBD1. Germline V gene data show CDR1 as SGHDT and CDR2 as YYEEEE. This CDR3 region has 16 residues. The V gene end was trimmed by 3 bases and the J gene end by 7 bases; junction bases not matched to a gene: 9. Here the CDR3 reads CASSWGSGQENSPLHF. The CDR3 nucleotides read TGTGCCAGCAGCTGGGGATCGGGACAGGAGAATTCACCCCTCCACTTT.

The chain joins TRBV30 to TRBJ1-1; 7 bases match TRBD1. CDR1 is GTSNPN, CDR2 SVGIG, per germline (reference sequence). J lost 4 bases, V lost 4 bases, and 6 bases had no gene match. CDR3 length equals 13 residues. The CDR3 DNA is TGTGCCTGGACGGGCAGGGGGGGCACTGAAGCTTTCTTT. It encodes CAWTGRGGTEAFF. Combining the CDR3 with reference TRBV30 and TRBJ1-1 gives the whole variable domain SQTIHQWPATLVQPVGSPLSLECTVEGTSNPNLYWYRQAAGRGLQLLFYSVGIGQISSEVPQNLSASRPQDRQFILSSKKLLLSDSGFYLCAWTGRGGTEAFFGQGTRLTVV.

The J gene is TRBJ2-1, the V gene TRBV9; maybe TRBD2 (5 bases). Trimming removed 2 bases at V and 10 bases at J, with 19 bases between. CDR3 length: 15 residues. The germline V gene has CDR1 SGDLS and CDR2 YYNGEE. CDR3 sequence reads: CASSVDSLWGVEQFF. CDR3 bases: TGTGCCAGCAGCGTCGACTCGTTGTGGGGAGTCGAGCAGTTCTTC.

The CDR3 sequence: CASSQEAAGGTDTQYF. DNA for the CDR3: TGTGCCAGCAGCCAAGAAGCTGCGGGGGGCACAGATACGCAGTATTTT. V usage is TRBV4-2 and J usage is TRBJ2-3; 7 nucleotides line up with TRBD2. The CDR3 spans 16 residues. Germline V lookup: CDR1 LGHNA, CDR2 YNFKEQ. The V gene end was trimmed by 0 bases and the J gene end by 1 base; junction bases not matched to a gene: 4.

The chain combines TRBV16 with TRBJ2-5; D ambiguous. In germline, CDR1 is KGHSY, CDR2 FQNENV. V dropped 8 bases and J dropped 5 bases, with 15 bases sitting between them. The CDR3 extends over 13 amino acids. In DNA, the CDR3 is TGTGCCAGCTCCCGCCGGGCATGGGAGACCCAGTACTTC. Its translation is CASSRRAWETQYF.

This clone has just a few counts. This chain connects TRBV5-1 to TRBJ1-5; the D is unclear. The CDR3 loop spans 13 amino acids. Trimming removed 4 bases from V and 7 bases from J, with 12 bases in between. Germline V gene lookup returns CDR1 SGHRS and CDR2 YFSETQ. The DNA of the CDR3 is TGCGCCAGCAGCATAGGGCCGGAGCAGCCCCAGCATTTT. Protein product: CASSIGPEQPQHF.

J is TRBJ2-7 and V is TRBV10-2; possible D gene TRBD1, 5 bases. Trimming removed 8 bases from V and 4 bases from J, with 15 bases in between. The CDR3 spans 13 residues. CDR1 and CDR2 from the germline V gene are WSHSY and SAAADI. The CDR3 DNA sequence: TGCGCCAGCGCCTTGACAGAAGCGTACGAGCAGTACTTC. Protein sequence: CASALTEAYEQYF.

V and J are TRBV4-2 and TRBJ1-1; D might be TRBD1 (6 bases). Trimming removed 1 base from V and 0 bases from J, with 24 bases in between. Germline CDR1 and CDR2: LGHNA and YNFKEQ. The CDR3 runs 20 residues. The CDR3 region has the DNA TGTGCCAGCAGCCAAGGGGTGGGAGGAGGGGACACCCTCTTGAACACTGAAGCTTTCTTT. Translated: CASSQGVGGGDTLLNTEAFF.

This clone was found a few times. V and J are TRBV7-2 and TRBJ2-7; D is unclear. Germline V gene data show CDR1 as SGHTA and CDR2 as FQGNSA. The CDR3 covers 14 residues. Trimming stripped 2 bases from V and 2 bases from J, with 10 bases between. Here the CDR3 reads CASSLTFRAYEQYF. The DNA of the CDR3 is TGTGCCAGCAGCTTAACATTCCGGGCCTACGAGCAGTACTTC.

The chain carries TRBV6-5 and TRBJ1-1, with D tentatively TRBD1 (5 bases). The length of the CDR3 is 13 residues. Germline V gene data show CDR1 as MNHEY and CDR2 as SVGAGI. The V and J ends lost 1 base and 7 bases respectively, with 10 bases between them. In nucleotides, the CDR3 is TGTGCCAGCAGTTACTTAACAGGCGATGAAGCTTTCTTT. Amino acid sequence: CASSYLTGDEAFF.

This chain links TRBV7-8 with TRBJ1-1, with D perhaps TRBD1 (5 bases). This CDR3 has 14 residues. Germline CDR1 reads SGHVS; CDR2 reads FQNEAQ. The V gene lost 5 bases and the J gene lost 4 bases, with 14 bases spanning the gap. The CDR3 reads CASSLRQGVTEAFF. CDR3 coding DNA: TGTGCCAGCAGCCTGAGGCAGGGCGTCACTGAAGCTTTCTTT.

The chain has TRBV2 and TRBJ1-2; perhaps TRBD1 as D (6 bases). Looked up from germline, CDR1 is SNHLY and CDR2 is FYNNEI. Trimming removed 6 bases from V and 1 base from J, with 15 bases in between. This CDR3 has 15 amino acids. In nucleotides, the CDR3 is TGTGCCAGCAGGACGGGGGGCAGGGGTAACTATGGCTACACCTTC. This sequence encodes CASRTGGRGNYGYTF.

The chain recombines TRBV10-2 with TRBJ1-5; no clear D. The CDR3 has 13 residues. From germline, CDR1 is WSHSY and CDR2 SAAADI. The ends were cut back, 6 bases at V and 3 bases at J, with 9 bases in the middle. The CDR3 coding sequence is TGCGCCAGCAGCGACCTTTTCAATCAGCCCCAGCATTTT. Protein: CASSDLFNQPQHF.

The chain links TRBV4-3 to TRBJ2-1, with TRBD1 as a possible D gene (6 bases). Germline lookup yields CDR1 LGHNA and CDR2 YSLEER. The length of the CDR3 is 15 residues. V was cut by 0 bases and J by 7 bases, with 13 bases left in between. The CDR3 coding sequence is TGCGCCAGCAGCCAAGATTTTGGGCAGGGGAATGAGCAGTTCTTC. This sequence encodes CASSQDFGQGNEQFF.

The table lists this clone with a count of one. CDR3 DNA: TGCAGCGTCCCCGAGGGCTCCAATGAGCAGTTCTTC. This encodes CSVPEGSNEQFF. The chain links TRBV29-1 to TRBJ2-1; a possible D gene is TRBD2 (5 bases). The CDR3 has 12 amino acids. Germline V gene sequence: CDR1 SQVTM, CDR2 ANQGSEA. The germline V and J ends were trimmed by 6 bases and 6 bases, with 12 bases remaining between them.

This clone was seen only a few times. The CDR3 loop is CASKVGRPNTEAFF. In nucleotides, the CDR3 is TGTGCCAGCAAGGTCGGACGGCCGAACACTGAAGCTTTCTTT. The V gene is TRBV6-6, the J gene TRBJ1-1; no clear D. Germline CDR1 reads MNHNY; CDR2 reads SVGAGI (reference sequence). Trimming took 7 bases from V and 1 from J, leaving 13 bases between them. This CDR3 comprises 14 residues.

The rearrangement joins TRBV9 to TRBJ2-6; D assignment may be TRBD1 or TRBD2 (6 bases each). There are 16 residues in the CDR3. Trimming left V 3 bases short and J 3 bases short, with 13 bases between. The V gene's germline CDR1 is SGDLS and CDR2 YYNGEE. The CDR3 reads CASSAPGAGGANVLTF. The CDR3 bases are TGTGCCAGCAGCGCCCCGGGGGCTGGTGGGGCCAACGTCCTGACTTTC. Using reference TRBV9 and TRBJ2-6 for the parts outside the CDR3, the full variable domain is DSGVTQTPKHLITATGQRVTLRCSPRSGDLSVYWYQQSLDQGLQFLIQYYNGEERAKGNILERFSAQQFPDLHSELNLSSLELGDSALYFCASSAPGAGGANVLTFGAGSRLTVL.